This TCR beta chain was retrieved from a study of blood T cell repertoires in COVID-19. Study in general: Sites across the United States, Italy and Spain contributed samples from acute and convalescent COVID-19.

Germline CDR1 reads SGHTA; CDR2 reads FQGTGA. The CDR3 runs to 15 residues. The V and J ends lost 3 bases and 1 base respectively, with 10 bases between them. Assay used: immunoSEQ multiplex PCR; TCRdb lists only in-frame clones, some missing. The table lists tens of thousands of clones, around 86% of them singletons. This TCR was sampled from a woman of 80 years or more with acute or convalescent COVID-19. Sample: peripheral blood. The V gene is TRBV7-3, the J gene TRBJ2-1, with D maybe TRBD2 (6 bases). The CDR3 loop reads CASSFGRESYNEQFF. The CDR3 region has the DNA TGTGCCAGCAGCTTTGGCCGGGAGTCCTACAATGAGCAGTTCTTC.